The 10 T cell receptor beta chains in this list originate from one sample, sequenced in a study of CD4 T cells in relation to SARS-CoV-2 and coronaviruses. These TCRs' antigens remain unknown. The unexposed donors gave CD4+ T cells in about 2011-2018, prior to COVID-19. After about 11 days of culture, CD4+ T cells were isolated. Sequenced by immunoSEQ multiplex PCR; TCRdb stores in-frame clones only, minus some. The sample has roughly 19,000 clones; around three quarters are singletons. Sequenced material: CD4+ T cells from PBMCs, cultured in vitro. Every receptor here comes from a human donor in good health.

This CDR3 reads CASSQGLRFSTDTQYF. The DNA of the CDR3 is TGTGCCAGCAGCCAAGGTTTGCGATTCAGCACAGATACGCAGTATTTT. The chain is built from TRBV14 and TRBJ2-3; D unresolved. This CDR3 region has 16 residues. V was pared by 1 base and J by 0 bases, with 11 bases between. Germline CDR1 and CDR2: SGHDN and FVKESK.

The V and J genes are TRBV5-1 and TRBJ2-5, with 11 nucleotides matching TRBD2. Germline V gene sequence: CDR1 SGHRS, CDR2 YFSETQ. V lost 3 bases, J lost 2 bases, and 6 bases stayed unmatched. This CDR3 has 16 residues. CDR3 in DNA: TGCGCCAGCAGCTACGTAGCGGGAGGGGGACAAGAGACCCAGTACTTC. This gives the protein CASSYVAGGGQETQYF. The full variable domain, completed using reference TRBV5-1 and TRBJ2-5, is KAGVTQTPRYLIKTRGQQVTLSCSPISGHRSVSWYQQTPGQGLQFLFEYFSETQRNKGNFPGRFSGRQFSNSRSEMNVSTLELGDSALYLCASSYVAGGGQETQYFGPGTRLLVL.

The CDR3 nucleotides read TGTGCCAGTCGGACTAGCGGGATACCAGATACGCAGTATTTT. Translated, it gives CASRTSGIPDTQYF. This rearrangement joins TRBV18 to TRBJ2-3; 12 nucleotides agree with TRBD2. Germline CDR1 is KGHSH and CDR2 is LQKENI. The CDR3 loop spans 14 amino acids. After removal of 9 bases from V and 4 bases from J, the junction contained 5 bases not matched to a gene.

The chain has TRBV5-4 and TRBJ1-2; 8 bases fit TRBD1. CDR3 size: 15 residues. V lost 4 bases to trimming and J lost 3 bases; unmatched junction nucleotides: 8. In germline, CDR1 is SGHNT, CDR2 YYREEE (reference sequence). The CDR3 DNA follows: TGTGCCAGCAGCCCTTCAGGGGGCGAGGACTATGGCTACACCTTC. Amino acids: CASSPSGGEDYGYTF.

Only one count was recorded for this clone. The rearrangement uses TRBV12-3 or TRBV12-4 and TRBJ2-5, with D unresolved. The CDR3 is made up of 11 amino acids. Trimming stripped 2 bases from V and 5 bases from J, with 3 bases between. As DNA, the CDR3 is TGTGCCAGCAGTTTAAGGGAGACCCAGTACTTC. Its translation: CASSLRETQYF.

The rearrangement uses TRBV20-1 and TRBJ2-5; the D is unclear. CDR3 length: 11 amino acids. V was clipped by 3 bases and J by 4 bases, with 6 bases between them. The germline V gene encodes CDR1 DFQATT and CDR2 SNEGSKA (reference sequence). The CDR3 is CSASQRETQYF. CDR3 coding DNA: TGCAGTGCTAGCCAACGAGAGACCCAGTACTTC.

The gene calls are TRBV5-1 and TRBJ1-1, with TRBD1 matching over 8 bases. Germline CDR1 SGHRS, CDR2 YFSETQ. The CDR3 has 17 residues. The V and J ends lost 5 bases and 0 bases, in that order; junction bases with no gene match: 12. The DNA of the CDR3 is TGCGCCAGCAGGACCACAGGGGGTCACATCTTGAACACTGAAGCTTTCTTT. Encoded protein: CASRTTGGHILNTEAFF.

The rearrangement links TRBV9 to TRBJ2-1; possibly TRBD2 for D (6 bases). The CDR3 has 15 amino acids. Germline-derived CDR1 and CDR2 are SGDLS and YYNGEE. Trimming took 4 bases from V and 4 from J, leaving 15 bases between them. The CDR3 DNA follows: TGTGCCAGCAGCTCTCTTGGCGGGATTTACAATGAGCAGTTCTTC. Translation gives CASSSLGGIYNEQFF.

In DNA, the CDR3 is TGTGCCAGCAGCCAAGATGGGGTCGGGGAGCTGTTTTTT. Translation gives CASSQDGVGELFF. This sequence joins TRBV3-1 (or the pseudogene TRBV3-2) and TRBJ2-2; D is unclear. The V and J ends lost 0 bases and 7 bases respectively, with 6 bases between them. The CDR3 extends over 13 amino acids. The germline V gene has CDR1 LGHDT and CDR2 YNNKEL (reference sequence).

The chain couples TRBV5-6 to TRBJ2-3, with 7 bases identical to TRBD2. The V segment lost 4 bases and the J segment 6 bases; nucleotides outside the gene matches: 14. Per germline, CDR1 SGHDT and CDR2 YYEEEE. The CDR3 totals 16 residues. The CDR3: CASSALGRELGDTQYF. The DNA of the CDR3 is TGTGCCAGCAGCGCCTTGGGGCGGGAGCTGGGGGATACGCAGTATTTT.